This T cell receptor (beta chain) was sequenced during a study of neoadjuvant anti-PD-1 for oral cavity cancer. Background on the study: Around day 43, patients without progression received a fourth nivolumab dose before surgery.

V was pared by 6 bases and J by 5 bases, with 10 bases between. CDR3 length: 12 amino acids. CDR1 and CDR2 from the germline V gene are MDHEN and SYDVKM. Sequenced by immunoSEQ multiplex PCR; TCRdb stores in-frame clones only, minus some. This sample has 40,000 or so clones, with approximately 40% found just once. Described time point: after neoadjuvant nivolumab, at surgical resection. This clone turned up a few times. The input for sequencing was tumor tissue, taken after nivolumab (anti-PD-1) treatment. The TCR originated in a person aged 35 to 85 with oral cavity squamous cell carcinoma. The chain has TRBV28 and TRBJ1-2; D gene uncertain. Written as DNA, the CDR3 is TGTGCCAGCAGCCCCGGTTGGTATGGCTACACCTTC. Protein: CASSPGWYGYTF.